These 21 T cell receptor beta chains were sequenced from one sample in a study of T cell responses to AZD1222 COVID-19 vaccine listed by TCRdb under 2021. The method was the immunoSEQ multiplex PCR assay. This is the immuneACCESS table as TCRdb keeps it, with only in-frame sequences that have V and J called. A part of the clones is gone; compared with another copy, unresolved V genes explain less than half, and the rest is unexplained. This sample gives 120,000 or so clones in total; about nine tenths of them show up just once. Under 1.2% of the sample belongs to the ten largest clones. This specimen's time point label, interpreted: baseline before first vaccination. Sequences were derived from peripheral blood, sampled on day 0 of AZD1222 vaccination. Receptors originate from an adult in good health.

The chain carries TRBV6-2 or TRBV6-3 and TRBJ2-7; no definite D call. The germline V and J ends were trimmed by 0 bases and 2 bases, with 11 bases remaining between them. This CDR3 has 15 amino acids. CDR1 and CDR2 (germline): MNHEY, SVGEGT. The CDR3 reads CASSYSGPATYEQYF. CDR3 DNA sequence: TGTGCCAGCAGTTACTCGGGTCCGGCCACCTACGAGCAGTACTTC.

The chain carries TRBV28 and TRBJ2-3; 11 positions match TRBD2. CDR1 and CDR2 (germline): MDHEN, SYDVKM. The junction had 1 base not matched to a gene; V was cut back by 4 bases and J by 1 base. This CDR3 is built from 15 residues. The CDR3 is CASSSLAGGTDTQYF. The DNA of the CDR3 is TGTGCCAGCAGTTCACTAGCGGGGGGCACAGATACGCAGTATTTT.

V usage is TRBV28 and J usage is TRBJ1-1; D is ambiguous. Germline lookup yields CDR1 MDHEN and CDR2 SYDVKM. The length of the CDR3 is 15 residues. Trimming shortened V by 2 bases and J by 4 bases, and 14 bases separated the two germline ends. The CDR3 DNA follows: TGTGCCAGCAGTTTAGGCCAAAGGATAATCACTGAAGCTTTCTTT. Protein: CASSLGQRIITEAFF.

CDR3 bases: TGTGCCAGCAGTTCCTCCCCACCGTTTGAGCGCTATGGCTACACCTTC. This encodes CASSSSPPFERYGYTF. This chain uses TRBV27 with TRBJ1-2; D gene unclear. Deletions cut 4 bases from V and 4 bases from J, with 19 bases between. The CDR3 consists of 16 residues. Per the germline V gene, CDR1 is MNHEY and CDR2 is SMNVEV (reference sequence).

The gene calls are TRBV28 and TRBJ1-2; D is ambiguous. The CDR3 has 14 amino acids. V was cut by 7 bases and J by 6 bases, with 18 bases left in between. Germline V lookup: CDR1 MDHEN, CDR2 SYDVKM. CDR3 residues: CASNPFGPPDGYTF. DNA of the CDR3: TGTGCCAGCAATCCTTTCGGGCCTCCTGATGGCTACACCTTC.

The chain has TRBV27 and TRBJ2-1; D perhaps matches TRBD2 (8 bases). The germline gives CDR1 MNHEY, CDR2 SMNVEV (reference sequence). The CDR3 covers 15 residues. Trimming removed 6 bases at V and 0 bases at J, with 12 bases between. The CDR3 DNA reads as TGTGCCAGCAGGCGGGGGGACAGCTCCTACAATGAGCAGTTCTTC. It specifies CASRRGDSSYNEQFF.

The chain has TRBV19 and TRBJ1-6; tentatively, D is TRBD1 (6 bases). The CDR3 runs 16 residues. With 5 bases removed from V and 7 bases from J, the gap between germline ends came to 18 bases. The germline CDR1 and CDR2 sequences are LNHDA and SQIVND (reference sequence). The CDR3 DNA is TGTGCCAGTAGTTTGGCTCAGGGGCTCGCGAATTCACCCCTCCACTTT. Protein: CASSLAQGLANSPLHF.

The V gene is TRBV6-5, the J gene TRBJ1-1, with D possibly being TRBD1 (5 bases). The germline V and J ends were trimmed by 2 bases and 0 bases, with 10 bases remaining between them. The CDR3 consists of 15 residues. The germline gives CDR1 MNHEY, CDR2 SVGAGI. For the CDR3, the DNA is TGTGCCAGCAGTTACATGGCAGGGATGAACACTGAAGCTTTCTTT. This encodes CASSYMAGMNTEAFF.

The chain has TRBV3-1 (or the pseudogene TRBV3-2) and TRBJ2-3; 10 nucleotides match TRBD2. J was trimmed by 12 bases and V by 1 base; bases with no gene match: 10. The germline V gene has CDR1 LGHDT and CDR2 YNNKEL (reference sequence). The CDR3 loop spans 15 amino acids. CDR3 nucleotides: TGTGCCAGCAGCCAAGCCGGGCTAGCGGGAGCCCGCCAGTATTTT. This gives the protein CASSQAGLAGARQYF.

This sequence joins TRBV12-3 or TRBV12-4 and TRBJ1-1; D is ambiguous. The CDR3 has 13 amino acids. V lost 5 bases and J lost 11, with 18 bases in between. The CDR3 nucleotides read TGTGCCAGCAGTCCCGATTACGGGGTCCGGGCTTTCTTT. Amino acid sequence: CASSPDYGVRAFF.

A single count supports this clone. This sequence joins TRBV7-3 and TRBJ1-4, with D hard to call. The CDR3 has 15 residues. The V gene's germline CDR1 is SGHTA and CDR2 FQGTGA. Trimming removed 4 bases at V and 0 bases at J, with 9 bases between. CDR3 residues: CASSSKKTTNEKLFF. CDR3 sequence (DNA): TGTGCCAGCAGCTCAAAAAAAACAACTAATGAAAAACTGTTTTTT. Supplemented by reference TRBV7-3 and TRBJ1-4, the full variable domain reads GAGVSQTPSNKVTEKGKYVELRCDPISGHTALYWYRQSLGQGPEFLIYFQGTGAADDSGLPNDRFFAVRPEGSVSTLKIQRTERGDSAVYLCASSSKKTTNEKLFFGSGTQLSVL.

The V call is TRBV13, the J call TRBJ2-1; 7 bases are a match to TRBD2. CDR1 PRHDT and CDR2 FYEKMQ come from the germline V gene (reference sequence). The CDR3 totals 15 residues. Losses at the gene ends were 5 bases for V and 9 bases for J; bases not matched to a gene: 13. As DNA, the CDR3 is TGTGCCAGCAGCCCCGGACTAGGTATCGTCGGTGAGCAGTTCTTC. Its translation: CASSPGLGIVGEQFF.

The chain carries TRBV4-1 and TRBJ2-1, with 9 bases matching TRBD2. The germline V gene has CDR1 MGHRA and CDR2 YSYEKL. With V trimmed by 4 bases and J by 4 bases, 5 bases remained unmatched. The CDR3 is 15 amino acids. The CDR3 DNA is TGCGCCAGCAGCCGGCTAGCGGGACCTTACAATGAGCAGTTCTTC. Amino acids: CASSRLAGPYNEQFF.

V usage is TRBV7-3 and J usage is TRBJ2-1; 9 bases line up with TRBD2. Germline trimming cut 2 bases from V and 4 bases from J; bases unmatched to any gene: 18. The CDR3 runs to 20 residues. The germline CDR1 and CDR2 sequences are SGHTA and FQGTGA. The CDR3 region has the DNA TGTGCCAGCAGCTTAGACGCGCTAGCGGGAAATAGTCGACGGTACAATGAGCAGTTCTTC. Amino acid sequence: CASSLDALAGNSRRYNEQFF.

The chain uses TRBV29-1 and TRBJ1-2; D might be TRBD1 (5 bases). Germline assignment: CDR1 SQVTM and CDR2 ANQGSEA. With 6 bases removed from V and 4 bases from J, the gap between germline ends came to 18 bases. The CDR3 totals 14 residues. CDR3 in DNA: TGCAGCGTGGGAGGGGTGGGACTAACCTATGGCTACACCTTC. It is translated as CSVGGVGLTYGYTF.

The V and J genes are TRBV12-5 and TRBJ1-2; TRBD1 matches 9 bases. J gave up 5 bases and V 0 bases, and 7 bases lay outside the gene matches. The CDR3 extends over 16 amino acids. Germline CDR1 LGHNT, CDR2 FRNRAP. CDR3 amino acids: CASGLVTGGAWYGYTF. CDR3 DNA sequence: TGTGCTAGTGGTTTGGTGACAGGGGGGGCTTGGTATGGCTACACCTTC.

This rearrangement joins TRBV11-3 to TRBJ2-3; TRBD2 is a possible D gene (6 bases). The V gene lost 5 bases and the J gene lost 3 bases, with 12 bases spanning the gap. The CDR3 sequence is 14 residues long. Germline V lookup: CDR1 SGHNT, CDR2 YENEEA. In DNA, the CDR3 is TGTGCCAGCAGCCCCGGGGGAGCTACAGATACGCAGTATTTT. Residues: CASSPGGATDTQYF.

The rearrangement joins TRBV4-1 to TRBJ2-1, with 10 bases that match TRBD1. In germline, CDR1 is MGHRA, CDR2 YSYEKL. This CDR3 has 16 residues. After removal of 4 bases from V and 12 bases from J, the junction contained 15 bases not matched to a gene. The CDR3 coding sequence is TGCGCCAGCAGCCCCTGGGCGGGACAGGGGAAAGTGGTGCAGTTCTTC. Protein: CASSPWAGQGKVVQFF.

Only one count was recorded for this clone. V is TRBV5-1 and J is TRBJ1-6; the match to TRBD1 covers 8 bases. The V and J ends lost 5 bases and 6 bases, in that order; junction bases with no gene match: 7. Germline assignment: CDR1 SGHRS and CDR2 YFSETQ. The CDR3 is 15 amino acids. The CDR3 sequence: CASRERTGTNSPLHF. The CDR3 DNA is TGCGCCAGCAGGGAGAGGACAGGGACTAATTCACCCCTCCACTTT. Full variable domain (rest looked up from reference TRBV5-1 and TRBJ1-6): KAGVTQTPRYLIKTRGQQVTLSCSPISGHRSVSWYQQTPGQGLQFLFEYFSETQRNKGNFPGRFSGRQFSNSRSEMNVSTLELGDSALYLCASRERTGTNSPLHFGNGTRLTVT.

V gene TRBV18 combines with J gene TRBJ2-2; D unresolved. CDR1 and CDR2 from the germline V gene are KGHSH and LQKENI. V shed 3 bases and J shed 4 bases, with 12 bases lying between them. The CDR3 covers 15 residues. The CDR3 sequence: CASSPVPPATGELFF. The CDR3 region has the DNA TGTGCCAGCTCACCGGTTCCTCCCGCCACCGGGGAGCTGTTTTTT.

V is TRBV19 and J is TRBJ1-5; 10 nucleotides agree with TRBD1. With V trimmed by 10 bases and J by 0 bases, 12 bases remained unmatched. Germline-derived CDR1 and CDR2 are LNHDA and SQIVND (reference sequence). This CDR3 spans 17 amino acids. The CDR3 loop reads CATRDRGRVHSNQPQHF. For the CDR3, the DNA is TGTGCCACCCGGGACAGGGGAAGGGTGCATAGCAATCAGCCCCAGCATTTT.